These T cell receptor beta chains were read from a single sample in a study of healthy donors' naive CD4 and CD8 T cells. TCRdb re-derived calls from the reads in MiXCR, one entry per CDR3 protein. The sample lists around 180,000 distinct CDR3 sequences, around three quarters occurring once. The sequencing sample was made of naive CD4+ and CD8+ T cells sorted from blood, pooled from several donors. The receptors were gathered from a pool of human donors in good health; the sample pools cells from several healthy donors. Both conserved end residues are part of each CDR3. A D gene is named only where the DNA matches it firmly. Not every row has a clone size; where given, it reads once, few, many or a size class.

clone size,J gene,D gene,V gene,CDR3 protein,CDR3 DNA
NA,TRBJ2-5,TRBD2,TRBV6-6,CASSYTAGGEETQYF,TGTGCCAGCAGTTATACAGCGGGGGGAGAAGAGACCCAGTACTTC
NA,TRBJ1-2,NA,TRBV28,CASSLQWGYTF,TGTGCCAGCAGTTTGCAGTGGGGCTACACCTTC
NA,TRBJ2-7,TRBD2,TRBV29-1,CSVFGGAGGSEQYF,TGCAGCGTTTTTGGTGGGGCGGGAGGCTCCGAGCAGTACTTC
NA,TRBJ2-7,NA,TRBV6-5,CASSSTVKEQYF,TGTGCCAGCAGCTCCACGGTGAAGGAGCAGTACTTC
NA,TRBJ1-5,NA,TRBV20-1,CSARDGSNSNQPQHF,TGCAGTGCTAGAGATGGCAGTAATAGCAATCAGCCCCAGCATTTT
NA,TRBJ2-1,NA,TRBV27,CASSPRTTRLANEQFF,TGTGCCAGCAGTCCTAGGACGACTAGACTCGCTAATGAGCAGTTCTTC
NA,TRBJ2-5,TRBD1,TRBV27,CASSATGGLQETQYF,TGTGCCAGCAGTGCCACAGGGGGCCTCCAAGAGACCCAGTACTTC
NA,TRBJ2-7,TRBD2,TRBV6-2/TRBV6-3,CASSRTRSYEQYF,TGTGCCAGCAGCCGGACTAGGTCCTACGAGCAGTACTTC
NA,TRBJ2-1,TRBD2,TRBV20-1,CSARDVSSGKNEQFF,TGCAGTGCTAGAGATGTGTCTAGCGGGAAGAATGAGCAGTTCTTC
NA,TRBJ2-5,NA,TRBV24-1,CATRGRDQETQYF,TGTGCCACTCGCGGGCGGGACCAAGAGACCCAGTACTTC
NA,TRBJ2-1,NA,TRBV11-2,CASSLGGPNEQFF,TGTGCCAGCAGCTTAGGGGGGCCCAATGAGCAGTTCTTC
NA,TRBJ2-5,NA,TRBV20-1,CSATGTAQETQYF,TGCAGTGCTACTGGCACAGCTCAAGAGACCCAGTACTTC
NA,TRBJ2-7,TRBD1,TRBV29-1,CSVMTGLVEQYF,TGCAGCGTTATGACAGGGTTAGTCGAGCAGTACTTC
NA,TRBJ2-3,NA,TRBV12-3/TRBV12-4,CASSPPPTTRQDTQYF,TGTGCCAGCTCTCCTCCGCCGACAACCCGGCAGGATACGCAGTATTTT
NA,TRBJ2-3,NA,TRBV27,CASSLFAPMADTQYF,TGTGCCAGCAGTTTATTTGCCCCCATGGCAGATACGCAGTATTTT
NA,TRBJ2-7,NA,TRBV11-2,CASSLVGVGYEQYF,TGTGCCAGCAGCTTAGTAGGGGTTGGCTACGAGCAGTACTTC
NA,TRBJ2-3,TRBD2,TRBV15,CATSRLGGRTDTQYF,TGTGCCACCAGCCGACTCGGCGGGAGAACAGATACGCAGTATTTT
NA,TRBJ2-5,TRBD1,TRBV20-1,CSVRDSLIKETQYF,TGCAGTGTCCGGGACAGCTTAATTAAAGAGACCCAGTACTTC
NA,TRBJ2-3,NA,TRBV10-3,CAISGGSGNTDTQYF,TGTGCCATCAGTGGGGGGAGCGGAAACACAGATACGCAGTATTTT
few,TRBJ2-1,TRBD1,TRBV19,CASSMLGQGALNEQFF,TGTGCCAGTAGTATGCTCGGACAGGGGGCGCTGAATGAGCAGTTCTTC
NA,TRBJ1-2,NA,TRBV27,CASSLQPDPNYGYTF,TGTGCCAGCAGTTTGCAACCGGACCCTAACTATGGCTACACCTTC
few,TRBJ2-1,NA,TRBV6-5,CASSGGPEQFF,TGTGCCAGCAGTGGAGGACCTGAGCAGTTCTTC
NA,TRBJ2-5,NA,TRBV11-2,CASSLWGLQGTQYF,TGTGCCAGCAGCTTATGGGGTCTGCAAGGGACCCAGTACTTC
NA,TRBJ2-5,NA,TRBV6-1,CASSMRDARGETQYF,TGTGCCAGCAGTATGCGGGACGCTCGTGGGGAGACCCAGTACTTC
NA,TRBJ2-7,NA,TRBV5-6,CASSFTPGSEQYF,TGTGCCAGCAGCTTTACACCGGGCAGCGAGCAGTACTTC
NA,TRBJ2-2,NA,TRBV29-1,CSAGGSNTGELFF,TGCAGCGCTGGCGGCTCGAACACCGGGGAGCTGTTTTTT
NA,TRBJ2-3,TRBD2,TRBV29-1,CSVRLAGESDTQYF,TGCAGCGTGAGACTAGCGGGGGAGTCAGATACGCAGTATTTT
NA,TRBJ2-7,TRBD2,TRBV27,CATRLAGAHEQYF,TGTGCCACCAGACTAGCGGGAGCCCACGAGCAGTACTTC
NA,TRBJ2-3,NA,TRBV29-1,CSAPGSGGDTQYF,TGCAGTGCCCCCGGATCCGGCGGAGATACGCAGTATTTT
few,TRBJ1-2,NA,TRBV6-5,CASSYGGPYGYTF,TGTGCCAGCAGTTACGGGGGGCCCTATGGCTACACCTTC
NA,TRBJ1-2,TRBD1,TRBV6-6,CASSTTGENYGYTF,TGTGCCAGCAGTACGACAGGGGAAAACTATGGCTACACCTTC
NA,TRBJ2-1,TRBD1,TRBV29-1,CSGGQGWNEQFF,TGCAGCGGTGGACAGGGGTGGAATGAGCAGTTCTTC
NA,TRBJ2-2,NA,TRBV29-1,CSAVTVNSPGELFF,TGCAGCGCTGTGACAGTCAATAGTCCCGGGGAGCTGTTTTTT
NA,TRBJ1-4,TRBD1,TRBV19,CASSIITGTASRKLFF,TGTGCCAGTAGTATAATTACCGGGACAGCCTCGAGAAAACTGTTTTTT
NA,TRBJ2-3,TRBD2,TRBV19,CASSMREGTQYF,TGTGCCAGTAGTATGAGGGAGGGAACGCAGTATTTT
NA,TRBJ2-2,TRBD2,TRBV29-1,CSVLAGGITGELFF,TGCAGCGTCTTAGCGGGGGGAATTACCGGGGAGCTGTTTTTT
NA,TRBJ1-5,NA,TRBV20-1,CSARVDQPQHF,TGCAGTGCTAGAGTCGATCAGCCCCAGCATTTT
once,TRBJ1-4,NA,TRBV27,CASSLYLRDTEKLFF,TGTGCCAGCAGTTTATATCTCCGAGACACAGAAAAACTGTTTTTT
once,TRBJ1-5,TRBD1,TRBV6-2/TRBV6-3,CASSPTGGRQPQHF,TGTGCCAGCAGTCCCACAGGGGGGAGGCAGCCCCAGCATTTT
NA,TRBJ1-1,NA,TRBV12-3/TRBV12-4,CASSLVGWTEAFF,TGTGCCAGCAGTTTAGTGGGTTGGACTGAAGCTTTCTTT
NA,TRBJ1-1,TRBD1,TRBV27,CASSIQGFTEAFF,TGTGCCAGCAGTATACAGGGGTTCACTGAAGCTTTCTTT
NA,TRBJ2-7,NA,TRBV27,CASSLSRSSYEQYF,TGTGCCAGCAGTTTATCAAGGAGCTCCTACGAGCAGTACTTC
NA,TRBJ1-5,NA,TRBV27,CASSASPGGSNQPQHF,TGTGCCAGCAGTGCCTCCCCGGGGGGAAGCAATCAGCCCCAGCATTTT
NA,TRBJ2-3,NA,TRBV29-1,CSVDFPSGGGTDTQYF,TGCAGCGTTGATTTCCCCTCTGGCGGCGGAACAGATACGCAGTATTTT
NA,TRBJ2-2,NA,TRBV29-1,CSVLRTGELFF,TGCAGCGTTTTACGCACCGGGGAGCTGTTTTTT